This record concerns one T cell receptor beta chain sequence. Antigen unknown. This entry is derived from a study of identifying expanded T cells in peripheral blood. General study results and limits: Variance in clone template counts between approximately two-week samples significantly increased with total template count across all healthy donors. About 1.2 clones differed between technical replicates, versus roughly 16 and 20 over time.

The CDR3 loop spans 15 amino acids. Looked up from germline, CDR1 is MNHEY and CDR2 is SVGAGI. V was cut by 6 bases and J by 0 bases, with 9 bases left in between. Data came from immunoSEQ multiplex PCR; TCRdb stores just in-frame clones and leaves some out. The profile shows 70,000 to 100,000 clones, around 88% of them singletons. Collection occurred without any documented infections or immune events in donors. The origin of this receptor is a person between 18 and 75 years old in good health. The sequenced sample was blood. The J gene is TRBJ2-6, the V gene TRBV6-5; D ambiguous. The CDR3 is CASSQANSGANVLTF. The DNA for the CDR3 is TGTGCCAGCAGCCAGGCAAACTCTGGGGCCAACGTCCTGACTTTC.